Shown below are 24 T cell receptor beta chains from a single sample sequenced in a study of cytomegalovirus exposure and HLA in healthy donors. Here immunoSEQ multiplex PCR was the method, and the copy in TCRdb shows in-frame clones only, minus some. The data hold 150,000 to 200,000 clones, with around nine tenths observed a single time. The sequenced sample consisted of PBMCs. Receptor source: a woman aged 18-29 years in good health and CMV-seronegative.

The chain couples TRBV5-6 to TRBJ1-2, with a possible D match to TRBD1 (6 bases). The V gene lost 3 bases and the J gene lost 7 bases, with 25 bases spanning the gap. The germline CDR1 and CDR2 sequences are SGHDT and YYEEEE. The CDR3 is 17 residues long. The CDR3 is CASSSDHRDIKVGGYTF. In DNA, the CDR3 is TGTGCCAGCAGCTCCGATCACCGGGACATTAAAGTAGGTGGCTACACCTTC. The entire variable domain, with the rest obtained from reference TRBV5-6 and TRBJ1-2, is as follows: DAGVTQSPTHLIKTRGQQVTLRCSPKSGHDTVSWYQQALGQGPQFIFQYYEEEERQRGNFPDRFSGHQFPNYSSELNVNALLLGDSALYLCASSSDHRDIKVGGYTFGSGTRLTVV.

About this clone: The same CDR3 is also encoded by other DNA sequences in this sample. The V gene is TRBV29-1, the J gene TRBJ1-5, with D possibly being TRBD1 (6 bases). Germline CDR1 is SQVTM and CDR2 is ANQGSEA. The V and J ends lost 4 bases and 2 bases respectively, with 12 bases between them. The CDR3 runs 14 residues. The CDR3 loop reads CSVAPGAGNQPQHF. For the CDR3, the DNA is TGCAGCGTTGCCCCAGGGGCCGGCAATCAGCCCCAGCATTTT.

The chain uses TRBV27 and TRBJ1-1, with D possibly TRBD1 on 6 matching bases. The CDR3 runs 14 residues. Germline loops: CDR1 MNHEY, CDR2 SMNVEV (reference sequence). V lost 5 bases, J lost 8 bases, and 18 bases lay in between. CDR3 region: CASSATIRGPEAFF. In nucleotides, the CDR3 is TGTGCCAGCAGTGCGACGATCAGGGGACCCGAAGCTTTCTTT.

The V and J genes are TRBV5-1 and TRBJ1-1; 7 bases fit TRBD1. CDR3 length: 16 amino acids. Germline values: CDR1 SGHRS, CDR2 YFSETQ. The junction had 10 bases not matched to a gene; V was cut back by 4 bases and J by 1 base. CDR3 sequence (DNA): TGCGCCAGCAGCCGACTTCCTGACAGGGAGAACACTGAAGCTTTCTTT. Residues: CASSRLPDRENTEAFF.

The rearrangement joins TRBV19 to TRBJ2-7; possibly TRBD1 for D (5 bases). Germline CDR1 LNHDA, CDR2 SQIVND (reference sequence). Trimming pared 8 bases from V and 1 base from J, leaving 15 bases between. This CDR3 has 14 amino acids. CDR3: CASAGYGPSYEQYF. CDR3 sequence (DNA): TGTGCCAGTGCAGGGTACGGACCATCCTACGAGCAGTACTTC.

CDR3 in amino acids: CASSVSTGGDEKLFF. CDR3 coding DNA: TGTGCCAGCAGCGTTTCGACAGGGGGCGATGAAAAACTGTTTTTT. This sequence joins TRBV9 and TRBJ1-4, with 10 bases lining up with TRBD1. From germline, CDR1 is SGDLS and CDR2 YYNGEE. This CDR3 has 15 residues. V was clipped by 2 bases and J by 6 bases; unmatched bases: 4.

J is TRBJ1-2 and V is TRBV5-8, with a possible D match to TRBD1 (6 bases). Trimming shortened V by 3 bases and J by 9 bases, and 9 bases separated the two germline ends. The CDR3 totals 11 residues. Germline V gene data show CDR1 as SGHTS and CDR2 as YDEGEE. The CDR3 reads CASSWTDSYTF. DNA of the CDR3: TGTGCCAGCAGCTGGACAGATAGCTACACCTTC.

V is TRBV9 and J is TRBJ1-4; D unclear. Germline values: CDR1 SGDLS, CDR2 YYNGEE. V lost 1 base, J lost 8 bases, and 15 bases lay in between. The CDR3 runs to 15 residues. The CDR3 DNA reads TGTGCCAGCAGCGTAAAGGTGGGCACGAAGGAAAAACTGTTTTTT. Translation gives CASSVKVGTKEKLFF.

A single count supports this clone. The chain uses TRBV9 and TRBJ2-7; tentatively, D is TRBD1 (6 bases). Germline CDR1 and CDR2: SGDLS and YYNGEE. Trimming left V 4 bases short and J 3 bases short, with 17 bases between. The CDR3 is made up of 15 amino acids. CDR3 in amino acids: CASSPRPGENYEQYF. CDR3 sequence (DNA): TGTGCCAGCAGCCCCCGGCCAGGGGAGAACTACGAGCAGTACTTC.

This clone was detected once. The V call is TRBV6-6, the J call TRBJ1-5; D is uncertain. There are 12 residues in the CDR3. Trimming pared 5 bases from V and 7 bases from J, leaving 9 bases between. Germline CDR1 is MNHNY and CDR2 is SVGAGI (reference sequence). The CDR3, as DNA: TGTGCCAGCAGTGATCCGGGGCAGCCCCAGCATTTT. This encodes CASSDPGQPQHF.

The chain couples TRBV5-1 to TRBJ2-3; 9 bases fit TRBD2. This CDR3 contains 16 residues. Trimming cost V 1 base and J 1 base; bases outside gene matches: 4. Per the germline V gene, CDR1 is SGHRS and CDR2 is YFSETQ. The CDR3 region is CASSLLASGGTDTQYF. In DNA form, the CDR3 reads TGCGCCAGCAGCTTGCTGGCTAGCGGGGGCACAGATACGCAGTATTTT.

This clone has only a few counts. The chain links TRBV27 to TRBJ1-2; D possibly corresponds to TRBD1 (6 bases). The CDR3 is made up of 13 amino acids. V lost 6 bases, J lost 10 bases, and 18 bases lay in between. Germline-derived CDR1 and CDR2 are MNHEY and SMNVEV (reference sequence). As DNA, the CDR3 is TGTGCCAGCAGACCGACCAAACAGGGCCCCTACACCTTC. Protein product: CASRPTKQGPYTF.

This rearrangement joins TRBV10-3 to TRBJ1-4; the D is unclear. Germline V gene sequence: CDR1 ENHRY, CDR2 SYGVKD. Trimming removed 6 bases from V and 6 bases from J, with 11 bases in between. The CDR3 has 13 amino acids. The CDR3 reads CAISLGLDEKLFF. Here the CDR3 DNA reads TGTGCCATCAGCCTTGGGCTGGATGAAAAACTGTTTTTT.

V and J are TRBV6-1 and TRBJ1-2, with 8 positions matching TRBD1. From germline, CDR1 is MNHNS and CDR2 SASEGT. The V segment lost 1 base and the J segment 4 bases; nucleotides outside the gene matches: 8. The CDR3 consists of 16 residues. The CDR3 bases are TGTGCCAGCAGTGAAGGCAGGACAGGGAGTGGCTATGGCTACACCTTC. Its translation is CASSEGRTGSGYGYTF.

The J gene is TRBJ1-2, the V gene TRBV5-1; possible D gene TRBD1, 5 bases. Deletions cut 0 bases from V and 4 bases from J, with 10 bases between. The CDR3 consists of 14 residues. CDR1 and CDR2 (germline): SGHRS, YFSETQ. The CDR3, as DNA: TGCGCCAGCAGCTTGGCGCGGGGCTCCTATGGCTACACCTTC. Amino acids: CASSLARGSYGYTF.

This clone has a single count. The chain is built from TRBV19 and TRBJ1-2, with D possibly matching TRBD1 (5 bases). Germline V gene lookup returns CDR1 LNHDA and CDR2 SQIVND (reference sequence). CDR3 length equals 20 residues. Trimming stripped 3 bases from V and 0 bases from J, with 26 bases between. DNA of the CDR3: TGTGCCAGTAGTATCAAAAGCCCGGGACTGACTCCTCGAGCTAACTATGGCTACACCTTC. It codes for CASSIKSPGLTPRANYGYTF. Combining the CDR3 with reference TRBV19 and TRBJ1-2 gives the whole variable domain DGGITQSPKYLFRKEGQNVTLSCEQNLNHDAMYWYRQDPGQGLRLIYYSQIVNDFQKGDIAEGYSVSREKKESFPLTVTSAQKNPTAFYLCASSIKSPGLTPRANYGYTFGSGTRLTVV.

This chain joins TRBV18 and TRBJ1-1, with TRBD1 matching 7 bases. Germline CDR1 is KGHSH and CDR2 is LQKENI. This CDR3 has 15 residues. The junction had 9 bases not matched to a gene; V was cut back by 3 bases and J by 5 bases. The CDR3 DNA sequence: TGTGCCAGCTCACCCGGACTCGAGGGGGCAACTGAAGCTTTCTTT. It yields the protein CASSPGLEGATEAFF.

The chain combines TRBV19 with TRBJ2-1; 10 bases match TRBD2. The CDR3 is 15 amino acids. The V segment lost 5 bases and the J segment 6 bases; nucleotides outside the gene matches: 7. CDR1 LNHDA and CDR2 SQIVND come from the germline V gene (reference sequence). This CDR3 reads CASSPSGSSSNEQFF. CDR3 in DNA: TGTGCCAGTAGTCCTAGCGGGAGTTCTAGCAATGAGCAGTTCTTC.

The chain carries TRBV11-3 and TRBJ2-3; 7 bases are a match to TRBD1. The CDR3 sequence is 14 residues long. J was trimmed by 3 bases and V by 4 bases; bases with no gene match: 4. CDR1 is SGHNT and CDR2 is YENEEA in the germline V gene. CDR3 coding DNA: TGTGCCAGCAGCTCCGGGACAGATACAGATACGCAGTATTTT. It is translated as CASSSGTDTDTQYF.

The V call is TRBV6-1, the J call TRBJ1-4; 8 bases line up with TRBD1. CDR1 MNHNS and CDR2 SASEGT come from the germline V gene. Losses at the gene ends were 6 bases for V and 4 bases for J; bases not matched to a gene: 13. This CDR3 has 17 amino acids. CDR3 nucleotide sequence: TGTGCCAGCAGCGAAAACCCGACAGGGGCTCTTAATGAAAAACTGTTTTTT. Its translation is CASSENPTGALNEKLFF.

The genes are TRBV11-3 and TRBJ2-2, with a tentative D call TRBD2 (5 bases). Trimming stripped 3 bases from V and 10 bases from J, with 12 bases between. The CDR3 totals 13 residues. Germline assignment: CDR1 SGHNT and CDR2 YENEEA. The CDR3 sequence is CASSFRGPEELFF. The CDR3 DNA reads as TGTGCCAGCAGCTTTCGGGGTCCGGAGGAGCTGTTTTTT.

V and J are TRBV4-3 and TRBJ2-3; 8 nucleotides agree with TRBD2. Trimming cost V 5 bases and J 5 bases; bases outside gene matches: 15. CDR3 length equals 17 residues. Germline lookup yields CDR1 LGHNA and CDR2 YSLEER. In DNA, the CDR3 is TGCGCCAGCAGCGAACAAGGACTAGCCGGTAGGGGAGATACGCAGTATTTT. This translates into CASSEQGLAGRGDTQYF.

This sequence joins TRBV5-1 and TRBJ1-2; TRBD1 might be the D (6 bases). Trimming took 2 bases from V and 3 from J, leaving 17 bases between them. The CDR3 is made up of 16 amino acids. Germline CDR1 SGHRS, CDR2 YFSETQ. CDR3 loop: CASSFDPGVGDYGYTF. The CDR3 nucleotides are TGCGCCAGCAGCTTCGATCCAGGGGTAGGGGACTATGGCTACACCTTC.

V gene TRBV6-5 combines with J gene TRBJ1-2; 7 bases align to TRBD1. CDR3 length: 14 residues. Germline values: CDR1 MNHEY, CDR2 SVGAGI. V gave up 6 bases and J gave up 4 bases; unmatched junction bases: 8. The CDR3 reads CASSQQDRSYGYTF. DNA of the CDR3: TGTGCCAGCAGCCAACAGGACAGGTCCTATGGCTACACCTTC.